This TCR beta chain was documented in a study of blood T cell repertoires in COVID-19. Study-level background: Nucleic acid was either cDNA or gDNA, and it came from T cells, B-cell-depleted T cells, or PBMCs.

Germline values: CDR1 MNHEY, CDR2 SMNVEV (reference sequence). This CDR3 region has 15 residues. Trimming pared 5 bases from V and 0 bases from J, leaving 8 bases between. Original handling: It was from reference gene primer amplification that nucleated cell counts were estimated. Profiling relied on immunoSEQ multiplex PCR, and the TCRdb table lists in-frame clones only, not all of them. V and J calls and clone size are given by that table; D and trimming were obtained from the DNA. The data show 40,000 to 50,000 clones, around 85% seen once. V usage is TRBV27 and J usage is TRBJ2-6; D unclear. Sample: peripheral blood. This receptor was obtained from a man aged 45-60 years with active COVID-19. Here the CDR3 reads CASSQETSGANVLTF. The DNA for the CDR3 is TGTGCCAGCAGTCAGGAAACCTCTGGGGCCAACGTCCTGACTTTC.